This T cell receptor beta chain was obtained from a study of blood T cells in healthy people across ages. Study background: Template switching recovered approximately one barcoded beta molecule for every two T cells.

PCR was performed a second time for roughly 7 to 12 cycles using a sample-barcoded 5' primer and a J-beta primer mix. The study obtained at least 3 million CDR3-containing paired-end reads from every sample. TCRdb processed the 5' RACE reads anew with MiXCR; each CDR3 protein has one entry. The sample lists over 600,000 distinct CDR3 sequences; 21% were seen once. Germline V gene lookup returns CDR1 SGDLS and CDR2 YYNGEE. The CDR3 extends over 18 amino acids. The ends lost 0 bases at V and 0 bases at J; junction bases unmatched: 8. The sequence derives from a man aged 65 to 79 in good health. V gene TRBV9 combines with J gene TRBJ1-4, with TRBD1 identical over 7 bases. Material for sequencing was blood. The CDR3 bases are TGTGCCAGCAGCGTAGACGGGGGGACAGTTGCAACTAATGAAAAACTGTTTTTT. Protein: CASSVDGGTVATNEKLFF.